The subject of this entry is one T cell receptor beta chain. The target antigen is unknown. TCRdb fed the RACE reads into MiXCR, producing one record per CDR3 protein. The sample shows fewer than 200,000 distinct CDR3 sequences, approximately 30% of them seen only once. The sample originates from a study of human T cells and chemical hapten exposure. The CDR3 contains 14 residues. V was clipped by 4 bases and J by 3 bases; unmatched bases: 5. Germline V lookup: CDR1 DFQATT, CDR2 SNEGSKA (reference sequence). Described time point: patch test 3, about 24 weeks after DPC sensitization. Treatment defined: therapeutic diphenylcyclopropenone sensitization with weekly scalp DPC. Suited to DPC and affected by alopecia, the donors ranged from 18 to 70 years old. Findings and limits, study-wide: The count of PT1 expanded TCRs correlated positively with patch test score. High-frequency TCRs, those above 1 in 1000, stayed the same after DPC sensitization.

This sequence was found in a woman between 18 and 29 years old with alopecia areata. Some clones in this sample may be carry-over from other donors' samples. Specimen: whole blood, collected in connection with sensitization to the hapten diphenylcyclopropenone (DPC). The genes are TRBV20-1 and TRBJ2-3, with 9 bases matching TRBD1. The CDR3 spells CSANKGQGTDTQYF. DNA for the CDR3: TGCAGTGCTAACAAGGGACAGGGAACAGATACGCAGTATTTT.